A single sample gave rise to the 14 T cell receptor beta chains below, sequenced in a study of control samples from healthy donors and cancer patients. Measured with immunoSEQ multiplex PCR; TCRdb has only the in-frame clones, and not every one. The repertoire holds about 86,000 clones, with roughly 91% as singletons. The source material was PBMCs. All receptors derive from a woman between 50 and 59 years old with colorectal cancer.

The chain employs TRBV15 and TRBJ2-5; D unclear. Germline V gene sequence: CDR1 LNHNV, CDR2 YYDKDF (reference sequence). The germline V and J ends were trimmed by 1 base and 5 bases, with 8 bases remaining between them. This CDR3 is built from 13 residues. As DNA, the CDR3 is TGTGCCACCAGCAGAGGGGGTGAGGAGACCCAGTACTTC. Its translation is CATSRGGEETQYF.

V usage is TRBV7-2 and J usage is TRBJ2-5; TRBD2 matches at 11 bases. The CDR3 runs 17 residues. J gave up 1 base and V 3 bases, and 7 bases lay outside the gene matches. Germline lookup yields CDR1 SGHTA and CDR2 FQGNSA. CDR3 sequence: CASSFELAGVPQETQYF. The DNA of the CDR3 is TGTGCCAGCAGCTTCGAACTAGCGGGGGTCCCCCAAGAGACCCAGTACTTC. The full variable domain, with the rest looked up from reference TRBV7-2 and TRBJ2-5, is GAGVSQSPSNKVTEKGKDVELRCDPISGHTALYWYRQSLGQGLEFLIYFQGNSAPDKSGLPSDRFSAERTGGSVSTLTIQRTQQEDSAVYLCASSFELAGVPQETQYFGPGTRLLVL.

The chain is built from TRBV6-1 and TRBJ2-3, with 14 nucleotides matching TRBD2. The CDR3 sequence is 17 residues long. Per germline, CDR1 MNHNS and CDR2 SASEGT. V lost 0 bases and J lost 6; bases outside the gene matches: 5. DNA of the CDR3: TGTGCCAGCAGTGAAGCACGGGGGACTAGCGGGGGTGATACGCAGTATTTT. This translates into CASSEARGTSGGDTQYF.

As DNA, the CDR3 is TGCGCCAGCAGCTTTTTAGGGGACCGGGAAGGAGAGCAGTTCTTC. Residues: CASSFLGDREGEQFF. This sequence joins TRBV5-1 and TRBJ2-1; D may match TRBD1 or TRBD2 (5 bases each). Germline assignment: CDR1 SGHRS and CDR2 YFSETQ. The CDR3 is 15 amino acids. Trimming stripped 2 bases from V and 10 bases from J, with 19 bases between.

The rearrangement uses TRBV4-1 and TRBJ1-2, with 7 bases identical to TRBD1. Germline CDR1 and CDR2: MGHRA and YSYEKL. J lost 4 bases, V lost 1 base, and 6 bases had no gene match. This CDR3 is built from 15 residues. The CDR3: CASSQGTGEIYGYTF. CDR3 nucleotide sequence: TGCGCCAGCAGCCAAGGAACAGGGGAAATCTATGGCTACACCTTC.

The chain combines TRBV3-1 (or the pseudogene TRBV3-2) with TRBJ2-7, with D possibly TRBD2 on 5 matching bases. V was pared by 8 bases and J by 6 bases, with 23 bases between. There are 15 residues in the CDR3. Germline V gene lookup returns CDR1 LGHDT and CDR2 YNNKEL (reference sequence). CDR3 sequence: CASPPHGPPRGEQYV. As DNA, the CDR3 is TGTGCCAGCCCACCTCACGGACCGCCCCGGGGCGAGCAGTACGTC.

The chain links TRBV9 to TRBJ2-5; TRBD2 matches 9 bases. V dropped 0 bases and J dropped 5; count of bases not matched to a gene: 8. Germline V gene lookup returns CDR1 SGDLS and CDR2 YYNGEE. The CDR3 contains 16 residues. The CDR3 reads CASSVDVAGVYETQYF. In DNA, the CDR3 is TGTGCCAGCAGCGTAGACGTAGCGGGGGTATATGAGACCCAGTACTTC.

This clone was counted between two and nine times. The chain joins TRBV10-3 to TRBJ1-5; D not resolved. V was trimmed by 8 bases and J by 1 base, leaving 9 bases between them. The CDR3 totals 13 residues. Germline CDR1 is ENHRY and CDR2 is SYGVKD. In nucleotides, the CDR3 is TGTGCCATCGCAATTGAGAGCAATCAGCCCCAGCATTTT. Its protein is CAIAIESNQPQHF.

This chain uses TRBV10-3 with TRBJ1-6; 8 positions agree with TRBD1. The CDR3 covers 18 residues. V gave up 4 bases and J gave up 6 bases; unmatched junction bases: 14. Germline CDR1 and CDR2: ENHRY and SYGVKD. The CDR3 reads CAISARGAGGDGNSPLHF. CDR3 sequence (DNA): TGTGCCATCAGTGCCCGAGGGGCAGGGGGCGATGGTAATTCACCCCTCCACTTT.

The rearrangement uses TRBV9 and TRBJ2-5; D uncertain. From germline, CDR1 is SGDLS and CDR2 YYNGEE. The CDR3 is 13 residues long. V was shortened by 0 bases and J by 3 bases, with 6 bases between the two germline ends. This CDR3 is CASSVGTEETQYF. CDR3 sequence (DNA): TGTGCCAGCAGCGTAGGGACGGAAGAGACCCAGTACTTC.

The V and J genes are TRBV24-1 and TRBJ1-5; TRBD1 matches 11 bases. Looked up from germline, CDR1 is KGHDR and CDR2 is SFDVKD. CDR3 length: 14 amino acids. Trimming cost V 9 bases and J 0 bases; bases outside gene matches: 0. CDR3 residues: CATGQGASNQPQHF. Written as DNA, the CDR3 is TGTGCCACCGGACAGGGGGCTAGCAATCAGCCCCAGCATTTT.

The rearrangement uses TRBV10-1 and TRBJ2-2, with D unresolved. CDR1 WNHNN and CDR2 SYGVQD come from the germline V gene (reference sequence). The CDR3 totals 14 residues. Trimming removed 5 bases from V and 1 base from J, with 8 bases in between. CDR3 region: CASSWSGNTGELFF. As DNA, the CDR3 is TGCGCCAGCAGTTGGTCCGGGAACACCGGGGAGCTGTTTTTT.

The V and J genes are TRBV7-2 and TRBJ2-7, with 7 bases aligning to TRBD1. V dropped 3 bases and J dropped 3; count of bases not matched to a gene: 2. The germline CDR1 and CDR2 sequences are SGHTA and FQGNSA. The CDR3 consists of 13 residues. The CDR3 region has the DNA TGTGCCAGCAGCTTCGGACAGGTCTACGAGCAGTACGTC. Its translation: CASSFGQVYEQYV.

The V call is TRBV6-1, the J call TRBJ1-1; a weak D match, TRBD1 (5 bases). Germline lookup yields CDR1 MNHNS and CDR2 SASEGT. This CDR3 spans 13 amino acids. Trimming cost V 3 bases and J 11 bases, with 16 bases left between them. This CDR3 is CASSDAALGGAFF. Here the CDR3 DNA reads TGTGCCAGCAGTGACGCCGCCCTCGGGGGGGCTTTCTTT.